The 22 T cell receptor beta chains reported below all come from one sample, sequenced in a study of shared clonotypes between healthy human individuals. The method was immunoSEQ multiplex PCR; TCRdb's version includes in-frame clones alone and lacks a portion of them. The table shows more than 2,000,000 clones, with roughly 92% occurring only once. Sequenced: naive CD4+ T cells sorted from blood. Subset: CD45RA+ positively selected. These TCRs come from a man between 18 and 29 years old in good health.

The rearrangement uses TRBV9 and TRBJ2-7; 8 bases line up with TRBD2. Germline trimming cut 0 bases from V and 0 bases from J; bases unmatched to any gene: 5. Germline CDR1 SGDLS, CDR2 YYNGEE. CDR3 length equals 16 residues. This CDR3 reads CASSVGLAGTSYEQYF. CDR3 coding DNA: TGTGCCAGCAGCGTAGGTCTAGCGGGCACCTCCTACGAGCAGTACTTC. The whole variable domain, remainder taken from reference TRBV9 and TRBJ2-7, is DSGVTQTPKHLITATGQRVTLRCSPRSGDLSVYWYQQSLDQGLQFLIQYYNGEERAKGNILERFSAQQFPDLHSELNLSSLELGDSALYFCASSVGLAGTSYEQYFGPGTRLTVT.

V usage is TRBV11-2 and J usage is TRBJ2-7, with a weak D call TRBD1 (6 bases). The CDR3 spans 16 residues. Germline V gene sequence: CDR1 SGHAT, CDR2 FQNNGV. Deletions cut 2 bases from V and 2 bases from J, with 16 bases between. CDR3 sequence reads: CASSLIDMAGAYEQYF. Here the CDR3 DNA reads TGTGCCAGCAGCTTAATTGATATGGCAGGGGCCTACGAGCAGTACTTC.

The chain has TRBV6-5 and TRBJ2-7; D could derive from TRBD1 or TRBD2 (5 bases each). The CDR3 has 15 amino acids. The ends were cut back, 6 bases at V and 2 bases at J, with 17 bases in the middle. In germline, CDR1 is MNHEY, CDR2 SVGAGI. The CDR3 sequence is CASRGERGLTYEQYF. In DNA, the CDR3 is TGTGCCAGCAGAGGGGAGAGGGGATTAACCTACGAGCAGTACTTC.

This rearrangement joins TRBV30 to TRBJ2-7; perhaps TRBD1 as D (6 bases). CDR1 is GTSNPN and CDR2 is SVGIG in the germline V gene (reference sequence). Trimming removed 3 bases from V and 2 bases from J, with 11 bases in between. The CDR3 totals 13 residues. CDR3 DNA sequence: TGTGCCTGGAGCCAGCAGGGGCCCTACGAGCAGTACTTC. This translates into CAWSQQGPYEQYF.

In this sample, this clone turned up once. V is TRBV6-5 and J is TRBJ1-1; the match to TRBD1 covers 9 bases. With V trimmed by 6 bases and J by 1 base, 3 bases remained unmatched. This CDR3 has 14 residues. Germline V lookup: CDR1 MNHEY, CDR2 SVGAGI. The CDR3 nucleotides are TGTGCCAGCAGAGGGGGACAGGGGAACACTGAAGCTTTCTTT. This encodes CASRGGQGNTEAFF.

The rearrangement links TRBV25-1 to TRBJ1-2, with D perhaps TRBD1 (5 bases). CDR1 is MGHDK and CDR2 is SYGVNS in the germline V gene. V gave up 5 bases and J gave up 4 bases, with 20 bases separating them. The CDR3 loop spans 16 amino acids. CDR3 nucleotides: TGTGCCAGCAGTACGACCAGGGTAGGGGAAAGCTATGGCTACACCTTC. Its protein is CASSTTRVGESYGYTF.

The chain recombines TRBV18 with TRBJ2-1; 7 nucleotides line up with TRBD2. The V segment lost 2 bases and the J segment 9 bases; nucleotides outside the gene matches: 4. The CDR3 loop spans 13 amino acids. Germline CDR1 KGHSH, CDR2 LQKENI. The CDR3 here is CASSPIPGGEQFF. The CDR3, as DNA: TGTGCCAGCTCACCAATACCGGGGGGTGAGCAGTTCTTC.

V gene TRBV7-9 combines with J gene TRBJ2-1; D gene unclear. Between the trimmed V and J ends, which lost 3 bases and 5 bases, there was a span of 5 bases. The germline V gene has CDR1 SEHNR and CDR2 FQNEAQ (reference sequence). This CDR3 is 12 amino acids long. The CDR3 bases are TGTGCCAGCAGCTTGGAAGACAATGAGCAGTTCTTC. This codes for CASSLEDNEQFF.

The V call is TRBV5-1, the J call TRBJ1-4; TRBD1 matches 7 bases. From germline, CDR1 is SGHRS and CDR2 YFSETQ. This CDR3 has 14 amino acids. J was trimmed by 8 bases and V by 6 bases; bases with no gene match: 10. CDR3 in amino acids: CASKMGQGGEKLFF. The CDR3 DNA is TGCGCCAGCAAAATGGGGCAGGGGGGAGAAAAACTGTTTTTT.

This clone was recorded once. This sequence joins TRBV6-1 and TRBJ2-5, with D possibly TRBD1 on 6 matching bases. CDR1 is MNHNS and CDR2 is SASEGT in the germline V gene. The ends were cut back, 5 bases at V and 1 base at J, with 8 bases in the middle. The CDR3 has 13 residues. The CDR3 loop is CASSQGPQETQYF. CDR3 nucleotides: TGTGCCAGCAGTCAGGGGCCCCAAGAGACCCAGTACTTC.

This chain connects TRBV18 to TRBJ2-1, with TRBD2 identical over 11 bases. Germline V gives CDR1 KGHSH, CDR2 LQKENI. The J segment lost 9 bases and the V segment lost 4 bases, leaving 8 bases of the junction unmatched. The CDR3 spans 15 residues. The CDR3 nucleotides are TGTGCCAGCTCACTCGCCTCCGGGACTAGCGGTGAGCAGTTCTTC. Translation: CASSLASGTSGEQFF.

The CDR3 region has the DNA TGTGCCAGCAGCCCCAGTGGCAGAAGGAACACTGAAGCTTTCTTT. Translation gives CASSPSGRRNTEAFF. This rearrangement joins TRBV14 to TRBJ1-1; no firm D call. Germline V gene data show CDR1 as SGHDN and CDR2 as FVKESK. This CDR3 is built from 15 residues. The V end was cut by 4 bases, the J end by 1 base, with 13 bases between.

This sequence joins TRBV19 and TRBJ1-1, with 10 bases that match TRBD1. The germline V gene encodes CDR1 LNHDA and CDR2 SQIVND (reference sequence). The V segment lost 6 bases and the J segment 1 base; nucleotides outside the gene matches: 11. The CDR3 is 17 residues long. The CDR3 DNA reads as TGTGCCAGTAGAGACAGGGGGCAAGAGGGGACGAACACTGAAGCTTTCTTT. Protein: CASRDRGQEGTNTEAFF.

V and J are TRBV27 and TRBJ2-7; 7 nucleotides agree with TRBD2. V was pared by 5 bases and J by 2 bases, with 15 bases of the junction left unmatched. The CDR3 consists of 17 residues. The germline CDR1 and CDR2 sequences are MNHEY and SMNVEV (reference sequence). The CDR3 region has the DNA TGTGCCAGCAGTCCAGATAACCCCACACTAGCGCCCTACGAGCAGTACTTC. This gives the protein CASSPDNPTLAPYEQYF.

The rearrangement uses TRBV10-2 and TRBJ2-5; D is perhaps TRBD1 (5 bases). This CDR3 region has 16 residues. The germline V gene encodes CDR1 WSHSY and CDR2 SAAADI. V dropped 2 bases and J dropped 5 bases, with 18 bases sitting between them. The CDR3 loop is CASSEPRPQGGETQYF. DNA for the CDR3: TGCGCCAGCAGTGAGCCGCGCCCCCAGGGTGGGGAGACCCAGTACTTC.

The chain has TRBV4-1 and TRBJ2-5, with 7 bases matching TRBD1. CDR1 MGHRA and CDR2 YSYEKL come from the germline V gene. Trimming removed 1 base from V and 5 bases from J; junction bases left unmatched: 7. The CDR3 length is 15 residues. CDR3: CASSQVDRDGETQYF. In DNA, the CDR3 is TGCGCCAGCAGCCAAGTTGACAGGGATGGGGAGACCCAGTACTTC.

The V and J genes are TRBV5-1 and TRBJ2-7; 10 nucleotides match TRBD2. Unmatched junction bases numbered 8, after V lost 3 bases and J lost 5 bases. There are 15 residues in the CDR3. Germline CDR1 and CDR2: SGHRS and YFSETQ. CDR3 nucleotide sequence: TGCGCCAGCAGCTCGAGCGGGAGGGATTTCAACGAGCAGTACTTC. Translating it yields CASSSSGRDFNEQYF. Based on the CDR3 plus reference TRBV5-1 and TRBJ2-7, the full variable domain is KAGVTQTPRYLIKTRGQQVTLSCSPISGHRSVSWYQQTPGQGLQFLFEYFSETQRNKGNFPGRFSGRQFSNSRSEMNVSTLELGDSALYLCASSSSGRDFNEQYFGPGTRLTVT.

The CDR3 is CASSYVDRGGYTF. The CDR3 region has the DNA TGTGCCAGCAGTTACGTCGACAGGGGGGGCTACACCTTC. The genes are TRBV6-5 and TRBJ1-2, with 9 positions matching TRBD1. The germline V gene encodes CDR1 MNHEY and CDR2 SVGAGI. V was clipped by 2 bases and J by 8 bases; unmatched bases: 3. There are 13 residues in the CDR3.

V and J are TRBV27 and TRBJ2-7; no definite D call. The CDR3 is 12 residues long. Germline CDR1 is MNHEY and CDR2 is SMNVEV (reference sequence). V lost 7 bases and J 1 base, leaving 8 bases between the germline ends. DNA of the CDR3: TGTGCCAGCATAGACGTATCCTACGAGCAGTACTTC. Its translation is CASIDVSYEQYF.

With respect to this clone: The sample carries other DNA sequences with the same CDR3. V gene TRBV19 combines with J gene TRBJ2-7; weak D call: TRBD1 (6 bases). Germline-derived CDR1 and CDR2 are LNHDA and SQIVND (reference sequence). The CDR3 is 14 residues long. Between the trimmed V and J ends, which lost 6 bases and 1 base, there was a span of 13 bases. The CDR3, as DNA: TGTGCCAGTAGGGTGACAGGCGATTCCTACGAGCAGTACTTC. Its protein product is CASRVTGDSYEQYF.

Only one count was recorded for this clone. The CDR3 nucleotides are TGCAGCGCTGTGACTCCTTCCTCCTACAATGAGCAGTTCTTC. This sequence encodes CSAVTPSSYNEQFF. The V and J genes are TRBV29-1 and TRBJ2-1; no definite D call. The germline gives CDR1 SQVTM, CDR2 ANQGSEA. The germline V and J ends were trimmed by 7 bases and 0 bases, with 13 bases remaining between them. The CDR3 consists of 14 residues.

This clone was detected only a few times. This chain uses TRBV11-2 with TRBJ2-5, with unresolved D. CDR3 length: 11 residues. Looked up from germline, CDR1 is SGHAT and CDR2 is FQNNGV. The germline V and J ends were trimmed by 5 bases and 7 bases, with 8 bases remaining between them. CDR3 residues: CASSGSGTQYF. For the CDR3, the DNA is TGTGCCAGCAGCGGGTCGGGGACCCAGTACTTC.